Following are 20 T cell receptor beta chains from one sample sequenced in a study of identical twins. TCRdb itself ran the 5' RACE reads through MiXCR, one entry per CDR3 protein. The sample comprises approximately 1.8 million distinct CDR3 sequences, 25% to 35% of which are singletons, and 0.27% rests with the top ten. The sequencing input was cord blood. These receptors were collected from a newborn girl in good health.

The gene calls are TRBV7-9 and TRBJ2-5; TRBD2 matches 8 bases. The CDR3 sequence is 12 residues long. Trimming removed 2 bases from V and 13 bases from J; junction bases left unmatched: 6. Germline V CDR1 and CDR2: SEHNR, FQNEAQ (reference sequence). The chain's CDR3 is CASSLFREGGYF. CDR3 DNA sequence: TGTGCCAGCAGCTTATTTCGGGAGGGGGGGTACTTC.

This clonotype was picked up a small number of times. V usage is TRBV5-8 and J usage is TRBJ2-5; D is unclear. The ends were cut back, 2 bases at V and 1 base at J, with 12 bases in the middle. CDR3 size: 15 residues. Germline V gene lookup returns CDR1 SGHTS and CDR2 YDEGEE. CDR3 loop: CASSLVSPPQETQYF. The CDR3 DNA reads TGTGCCAGCAGCTTAGTTTCTCCGCCCCAAGAGACCCAGTACTTC.

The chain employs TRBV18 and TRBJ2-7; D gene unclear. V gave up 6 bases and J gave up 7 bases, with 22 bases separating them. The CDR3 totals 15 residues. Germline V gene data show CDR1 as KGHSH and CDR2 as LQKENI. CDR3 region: CASSQQVSSYNEQYF. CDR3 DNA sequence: TGTGCCAGCTCCCAACAAGTGAGCTCCTACAATGAGCAGTACTTC. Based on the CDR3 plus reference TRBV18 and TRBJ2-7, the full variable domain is NAGVMQNPRHLVRRRGQEARLRCSPMKGHSHVYWYRQLPEEGLKFMVYLQKENIIDESGMPKERFSAEFPKEGPSILRIQQVVRGDSAAYFCASSQQVSSYNEQYFGPGTRLTVT.

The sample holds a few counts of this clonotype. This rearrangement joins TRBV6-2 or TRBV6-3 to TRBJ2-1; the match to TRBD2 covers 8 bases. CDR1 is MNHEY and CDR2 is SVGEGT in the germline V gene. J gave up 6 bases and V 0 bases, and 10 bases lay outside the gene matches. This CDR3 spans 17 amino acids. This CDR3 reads CASSYSFRTSLGNEQFF. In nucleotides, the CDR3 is TGTGCCAGCAGTTACTCGTTTAGGACTAGCCTGGGCAATGAGCAGTTCTTC.

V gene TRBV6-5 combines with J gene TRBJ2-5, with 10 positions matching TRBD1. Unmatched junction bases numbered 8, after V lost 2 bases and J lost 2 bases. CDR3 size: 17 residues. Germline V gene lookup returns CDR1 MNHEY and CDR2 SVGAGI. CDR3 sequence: CASSYHSRDRGQETQYF. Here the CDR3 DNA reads TGTGCCAGCAGTTACCACAGCCGGGACAGGGGACAAGAGACCCAGTACTTC.

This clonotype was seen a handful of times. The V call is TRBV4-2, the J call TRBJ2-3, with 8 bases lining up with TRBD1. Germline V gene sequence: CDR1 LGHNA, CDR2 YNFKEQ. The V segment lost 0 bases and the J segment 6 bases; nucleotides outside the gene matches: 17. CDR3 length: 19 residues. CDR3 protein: CASSQEGSARGRQVDTQYF. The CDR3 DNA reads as TGTGCCAGCAGCCAAGAAGGGTCTGCCAGGGGGCGTCAGGTGGATACGCAGTATTTT.

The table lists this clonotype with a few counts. The CDR3: CASSLVWLLYNEQFF. The CDR3 nucleotides read TGTGCCAGCAGCTTAGTGTGGCTTTTATACAATGAGCAGTTCTTC. This rearrangement joins TRBV7-2 to TRBJ2-1; D gene uncertain. The CDR3 sequence is 15 residues long. V lost 1 base to trimming and J lost 4 bases, with 11 bases between them. Per germline, CDR1 SGHTA and CDR2 FQGNSA.

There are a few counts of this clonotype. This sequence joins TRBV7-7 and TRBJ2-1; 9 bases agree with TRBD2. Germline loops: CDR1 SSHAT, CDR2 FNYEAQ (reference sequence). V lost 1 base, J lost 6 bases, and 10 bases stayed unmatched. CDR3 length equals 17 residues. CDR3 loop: CASSLGVLTSGGNEQFF. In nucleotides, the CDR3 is TGTGCCAGCAGCTTAGGGGTCCTGACTAGCGGAGGCAATGAGCAGTTCTTC.

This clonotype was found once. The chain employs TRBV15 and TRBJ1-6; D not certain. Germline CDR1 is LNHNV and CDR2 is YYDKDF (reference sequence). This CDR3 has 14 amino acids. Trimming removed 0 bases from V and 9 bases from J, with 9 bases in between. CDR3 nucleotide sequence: TGTGCCACCAGCAGAGATATAGGGAGTTCACCCCTCCACTTT. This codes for CATSRDIGSSPLHF.

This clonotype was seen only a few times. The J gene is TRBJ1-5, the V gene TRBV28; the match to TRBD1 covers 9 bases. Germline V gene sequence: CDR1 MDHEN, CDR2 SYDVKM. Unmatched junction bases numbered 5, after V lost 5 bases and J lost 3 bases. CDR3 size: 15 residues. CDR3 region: CASSPYRGPNQPQHF. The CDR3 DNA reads TGTGCCAGCAGTCCATACAGGGGGCCCAATCAGCCCCAGCATTTT. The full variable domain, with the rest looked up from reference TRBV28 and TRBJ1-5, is DVKVTQSSRYLVKRTGEKVFLECVQDMDHENMFWYRQDPGLGLRLIYFSYDVKMKEKGDIPEGYSVSREKKERFSLILESASTNQTSMYLCASSPYRGPNQPQHFGDGTRLSIL.

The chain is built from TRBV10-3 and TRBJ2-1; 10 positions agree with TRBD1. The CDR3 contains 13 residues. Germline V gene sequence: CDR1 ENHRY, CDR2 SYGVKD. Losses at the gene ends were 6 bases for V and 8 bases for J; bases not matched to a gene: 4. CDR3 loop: CAIRGQGHDEQFF. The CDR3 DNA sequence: TGTGCCATCAGGGGACAGGGGCACGATGAGCAGTTCTTC.

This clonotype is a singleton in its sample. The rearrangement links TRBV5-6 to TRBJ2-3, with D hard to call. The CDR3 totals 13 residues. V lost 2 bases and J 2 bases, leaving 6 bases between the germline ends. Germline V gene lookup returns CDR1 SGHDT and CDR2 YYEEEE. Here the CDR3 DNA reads TGTGCCAGCAGCTTTTGGGACACAGATACGCAGTATTTT. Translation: CASSFWDTDTQYF.

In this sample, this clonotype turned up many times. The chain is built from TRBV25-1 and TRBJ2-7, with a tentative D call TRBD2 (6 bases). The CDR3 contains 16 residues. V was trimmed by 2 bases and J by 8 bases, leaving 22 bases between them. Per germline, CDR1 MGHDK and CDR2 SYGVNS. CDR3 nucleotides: TGTGCCAGCAGTGAACCGTCCGGGACTTACCCTACGCAGCAGTACTTC. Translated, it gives CASSEPSGTYPTQQYF.

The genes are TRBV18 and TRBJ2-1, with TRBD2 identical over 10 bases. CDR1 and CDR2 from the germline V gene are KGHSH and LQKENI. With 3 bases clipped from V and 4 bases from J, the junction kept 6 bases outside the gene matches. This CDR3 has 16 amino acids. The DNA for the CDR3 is TGTGCCAGCTCACCGGGACTAGCGACTCTTTACAATGAGCAGTTCTTC. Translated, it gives CASSPGLATLYNEQFF.

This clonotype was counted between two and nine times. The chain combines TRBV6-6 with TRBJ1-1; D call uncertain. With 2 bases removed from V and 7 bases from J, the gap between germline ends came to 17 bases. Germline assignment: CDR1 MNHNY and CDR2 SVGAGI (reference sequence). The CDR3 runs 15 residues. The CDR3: CASSYPLGQAGEAFF. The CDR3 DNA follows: TGTGCCAGCAGTTACCCCCTCGGGCAGGCAGGTGAAGCTTTCTTT.

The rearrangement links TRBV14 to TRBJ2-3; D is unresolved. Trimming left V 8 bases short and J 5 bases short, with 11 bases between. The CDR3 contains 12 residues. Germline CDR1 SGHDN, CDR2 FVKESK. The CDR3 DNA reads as TGTGCCAGCCGCCGGAGCGTAGATACGCAGTATTTT. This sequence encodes CASRRSVDTQYF.

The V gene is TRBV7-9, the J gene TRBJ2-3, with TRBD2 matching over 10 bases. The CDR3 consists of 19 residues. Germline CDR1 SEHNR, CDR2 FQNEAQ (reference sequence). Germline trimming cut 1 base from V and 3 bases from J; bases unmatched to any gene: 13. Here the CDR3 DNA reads TGTGCCAGCAGCTTAGGTCTCACCGGGACTAGCGAGCGTACAGATACGCAGTATTTT. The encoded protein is CASSLGLTGTSERTDTQYF.

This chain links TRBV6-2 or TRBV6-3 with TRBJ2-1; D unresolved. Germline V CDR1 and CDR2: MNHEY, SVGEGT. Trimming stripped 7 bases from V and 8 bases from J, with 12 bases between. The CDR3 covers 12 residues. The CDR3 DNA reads TGTGCCAGCACCCGACTTGACCATGAGCAGTTCTTC. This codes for CASTRLDHEQFF.

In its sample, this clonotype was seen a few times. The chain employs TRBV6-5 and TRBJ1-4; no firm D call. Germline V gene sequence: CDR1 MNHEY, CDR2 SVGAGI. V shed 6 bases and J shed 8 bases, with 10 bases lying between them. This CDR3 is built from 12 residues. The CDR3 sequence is CASSAGREKLFF. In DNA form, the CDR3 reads TGTGCCAGCAGCGCTGGACGGGAAAAACTGTTTTTT.

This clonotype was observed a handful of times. CDR3 protein: CSVWPGQGQYEQYF. The CDR3 region has the DNA TGCAGCGTGTGGCCGGGACAGGGGCAGTACGAGCAGTACTTC. The chain has TRBV29-1 and TRBJ2-5; TRBD1 matches at 10 bases. The closer fit of TRBJ2-7 to the DNA end suggests the J call may be wrong. This CDR3 comprises 14 residues. Germline loops: CDR1 SQVTM, CDR2 ANQGSEA.